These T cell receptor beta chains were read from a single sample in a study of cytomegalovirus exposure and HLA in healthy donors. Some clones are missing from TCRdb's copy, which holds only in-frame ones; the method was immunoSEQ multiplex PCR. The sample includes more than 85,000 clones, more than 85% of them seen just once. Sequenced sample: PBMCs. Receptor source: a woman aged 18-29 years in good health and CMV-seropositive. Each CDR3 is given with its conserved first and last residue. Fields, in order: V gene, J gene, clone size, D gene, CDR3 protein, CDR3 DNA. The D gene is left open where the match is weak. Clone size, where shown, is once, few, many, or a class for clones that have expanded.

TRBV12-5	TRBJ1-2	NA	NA	CASGLVGQPRGYGYTF	TGTGCTAGTGGTTTGGTGGGACAACCAAGGGGCTATGGCTACACCTTC
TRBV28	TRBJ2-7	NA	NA	CASSSKSYEQYF	TGTGCCAGCAGTTCAAAATCCTACGAGCAGTACTTC
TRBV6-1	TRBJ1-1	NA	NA	CASRVSTGMNTEAFF	TGTGCCAGCAGGGTTTCTACAGGGATGAACACTGAAGCTTTCTTT
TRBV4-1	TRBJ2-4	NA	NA	CASSQGRGAGIAKNIQYF	TGCGCCAGCAGCCAAGGAAGGGGCGCCGGAATAGCCAAAAACATTCAGTACTTC
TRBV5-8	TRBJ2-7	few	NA	CASSILQGGEQYF	TGTGCCAGCAGCATATTACAGGGTGGCGAGCAGTACTTC
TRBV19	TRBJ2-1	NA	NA	CASTQGILYNEQFF	TGTGCCAGTACCCAGGGCATTCTCTACAATGAGCAGTTCTTC
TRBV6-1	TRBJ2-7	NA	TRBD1	CASSPRTGSPYEQYF	TGTGCCAGCAGTCCTAGGACAGGGTCCCCCTACGAGCAGTACTTC
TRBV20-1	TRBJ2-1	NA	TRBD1	CPTGGLNEQFF	TGCCCAACAGGGGGCCTGAATGAGCAGTTCTTC
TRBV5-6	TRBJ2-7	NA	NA	CASSFAGQDDEQYF	TGTGCCAGCAGCTTCGCGGGCCAAGACGACGAGCAGTACTTC
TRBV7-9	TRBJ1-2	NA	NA	CASSPGANYGYTF	TGTGCCAGCAGCCCAGGCGCTAACTATGGCTACACCTTC
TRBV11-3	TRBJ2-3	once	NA	CASSLGSAGTDTQYF	TGTGCCAGCAGCTTAGGTAGCGCGGGGACAGATACGCAGTATTTT
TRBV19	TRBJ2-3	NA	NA	CASSIERGTDTQYF	TGTGCCAGTAGTATTGAGCGGGGCACAGATACGCAGTATTTT
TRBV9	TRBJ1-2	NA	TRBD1	CASSDTVGQGLLAYGYTF	TGTGCCAGCAGCGACACGGTGGGACAGGGCCTTCTAGCCTATGGCTACACCTTC
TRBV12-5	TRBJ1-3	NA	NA	CASGTGLSGNTIYF	TGTGCTAGTGGCACAGGGTTGTCTGGAAACACCATATATTTT
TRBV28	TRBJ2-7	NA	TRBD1	CASSSRQGWHEQYF	TGTGCCAGCAGTTCCAGACAGGGCTGGCACGAGCAGTACTTC
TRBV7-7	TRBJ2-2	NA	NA	CASSLESGAGELFF	TGTGCCAGCAGCTTAGAATCGGGGGCCGGGGAGCTGTTTTTT
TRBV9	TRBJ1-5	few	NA	CASSPTGGHGQPQHF	TGTGCCAGCAGCCCTACGGGGGGTCATGGTCAGCCCCAGCATTTT
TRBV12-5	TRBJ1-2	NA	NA	CASGLATNWNYGYTF	TGTGCTAGTGGTTTGGCCACCAACTGGAACTATGGCTACACCTTC
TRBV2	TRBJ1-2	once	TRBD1	CASSVGRGYGYTF	TGTGCCAGCAGTGTCGGCAGGGGGTATGGCTACACCTTC
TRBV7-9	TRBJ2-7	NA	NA	CASSTLSGSYEQYF	TGTGCCAGCAGCACCCTCAGCGGCTCCTACGAGCAGTACTTC
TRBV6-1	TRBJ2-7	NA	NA	CASTLSGGSSEQYF	TGTGCCAGCACCCTATCGGGGGGCTCATCCGAGCAGTACTTC